The clone carrying this T cell receptor beta chain was seen more than once but under ten times. These data originate in a study of identical twins' blood T cells. Study-wide background: Roughly 51 million reads came from about 12 libraries, six alpha, six beta.

A previously described protocol, modified, built RNA-based TCR cDNA libraries. Via MiXCR, TCRdb re-called the 5' RACE reads, giving one row per CDR3 protein. The table lists hundreds of thousands of distinct CDR3 sequences, over 25% of them singletons. This receptor was identified in a woman between 18 and 55 years old in good health. Sample: PBMCs.

The CDR3 is CASTEDANTEAFF. The CDR3 nucleotides are TGTGCCAGTACCGAGGACGCGAACACTGAAGCTTTCTTT. This chain joins TRBV19 and TRBJ1-1; D is unresolved. V was clipped by 7 bases and J by 1 base, with 10 bases between them. This CDR3 contains 13 residues. From germline, CDR1 is LNHDA and CDR2 SQIVND (reference sequence).